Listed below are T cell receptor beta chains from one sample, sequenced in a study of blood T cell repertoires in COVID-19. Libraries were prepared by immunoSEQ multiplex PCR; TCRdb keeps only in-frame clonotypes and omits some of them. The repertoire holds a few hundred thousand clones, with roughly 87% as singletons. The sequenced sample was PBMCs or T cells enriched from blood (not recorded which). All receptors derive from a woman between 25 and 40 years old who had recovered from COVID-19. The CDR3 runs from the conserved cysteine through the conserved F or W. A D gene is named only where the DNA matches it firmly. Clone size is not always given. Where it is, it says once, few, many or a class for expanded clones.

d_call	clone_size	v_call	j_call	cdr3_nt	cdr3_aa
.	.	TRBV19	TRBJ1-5	TGTGCCAGTAGTATAACAGCCCATGGGAATCAGCCCCAGCATTTT	CASSITAHGNQPQHF
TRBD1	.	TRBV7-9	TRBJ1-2	TGTGCCAGCAGCTCCGAGACAGGGCGGTATGGCTACACCTTC	CASSSETGRYGYTF
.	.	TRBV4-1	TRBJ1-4	TGCGCCAGCAGCCAAACTGCAACTAATGAAAAACTGTTTTTT	CASSQTATNEKLFF
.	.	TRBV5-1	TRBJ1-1	TGCGCCAGCAGCTTGGACAGGGCGAACACTGAAGCTTTCTTT	CASSLDRANTEAFF
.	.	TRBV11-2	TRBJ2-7	TGTGCCAGCAGCCTCAGCTCCTACGAGCAGTACTTC	CASSLSSYEQYF
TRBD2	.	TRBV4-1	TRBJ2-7	TGCGCCAGCAGCCAAAGAGCGGGAGATGTGTACGAGCAGTACTTC	CASSQRAGDVYEQYF
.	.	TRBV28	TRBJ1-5	TGTGCCAGCAGCAGGGATAGCAATCAGCCCCAGCATTTT	CASSRDSNQPQHF
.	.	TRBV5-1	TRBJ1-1	TGCGCCAGCAGCTACCAGGGCTACACTGAAGCTTTCTTT	CASSYQGYTEAFF
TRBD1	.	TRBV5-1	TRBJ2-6	TGCGCCAGCAGCTTTCTCACCCCCGGACAGGGGGATACTGGGGCCAACGTCCTGACTTTC	CASSFLTPGQGDTGANVLTF
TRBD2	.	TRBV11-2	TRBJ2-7	TGTGCCAGCAGCTTAGGGGTTAGCGGGAGTTCCTACGAGCAGTACTTC	CASSLGVSGSSYEQYF
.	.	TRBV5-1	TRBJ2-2	TGCGCCAGCATCCGGGACTCGGGGGACACCGGGGAGCTGTTTTTT	CASIRDSGDTGELFF
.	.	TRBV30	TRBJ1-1	TGTGCCTGGAATTCGGGGGCTGAAGCTTTCTTT	CAWNSGAEAFF
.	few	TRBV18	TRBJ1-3	TGTGCCAGCGCTATCCAGGGGCTTGGAAACACCATATATTTT	CASAIQGLGNTIYF
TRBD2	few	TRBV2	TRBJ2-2	TGTGCCAGCGGGCTAGCGGGGGGCACCGGGGAGCTGTTTTTT	CASGLAGGTGELFF
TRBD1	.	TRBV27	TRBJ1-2	TGTGCCAGCAGTTTAAGTCCTACAGGGGCCTTCGGCTACACCTTC	CASSLSPTGAFGYTF
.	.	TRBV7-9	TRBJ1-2	TGTGCCAGCAGCTTACCAGGCTATGGCTACACCTTC	CASSLPGYGYTF
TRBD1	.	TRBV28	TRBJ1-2	TGTGCCAGCCTGCCAGGGACAGAATCCTATGGCTACACCTTC	CASLPGTESYGYTF
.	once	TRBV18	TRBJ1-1	TGTGCCAGCTCAGGAGAGGTAGCTGAAGCTTTCTTT	CASSGEVAEAFF
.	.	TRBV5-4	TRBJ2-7	TGTGCCAGCAGCATCGACTCGGGCTACGAGCAGTACTTC	CASSIDSGYEQYF
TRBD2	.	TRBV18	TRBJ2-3	TGTGCCAGCTCACGATTAGCGGGAGGGCCTTTGGACCATTGGTATTTT	CASSRLAGGPLDHWYF
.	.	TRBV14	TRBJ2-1	TGTGCCAGCAGCCAGCTTGCGGGGGCATTTTATGAGCAGTTCTTC	CASSQLAGAFYEQFF
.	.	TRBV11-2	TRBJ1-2	TGTGCCAGCAGCGACAACAGGGATGGCTACACCTTC	CASSDNRDGYTF
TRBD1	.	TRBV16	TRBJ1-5	TGTGCCAGCAGCCCCCAAGGGACAGCCGGCAGCAATCAGCCCCAGCATTTT	CASSPQGTAGSNQPQHF
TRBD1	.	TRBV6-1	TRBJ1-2	TGTGCCAGCAGTGAACAGGGGGCTGGTTATGGCTACACCTTC	CASSEQGAGYGYTF
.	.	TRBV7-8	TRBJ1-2	TGTGCCAGCAGCTTGATGGTTTCAGGAGGGGATGGCTACACCTTC	CASSLMVSGGDGYTF
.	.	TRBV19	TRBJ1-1	TGTGCCAGTAGTCCACCACAGGAGCGCTTGGGAGCTTTCTTT	CASSPPQERLGAFF
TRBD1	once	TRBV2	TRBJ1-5	TGTGCCAGCAGTGTGAGACAGGGTGGGGGTCAGCCCCAGCATTTT	CASSVRQGGGQPQHF
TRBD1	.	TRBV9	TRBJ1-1	TGTGCCAGCAGCCCTCAGGGGGCGAACACTGAAGCTTTCTTT	CASSPQGANTEAFF